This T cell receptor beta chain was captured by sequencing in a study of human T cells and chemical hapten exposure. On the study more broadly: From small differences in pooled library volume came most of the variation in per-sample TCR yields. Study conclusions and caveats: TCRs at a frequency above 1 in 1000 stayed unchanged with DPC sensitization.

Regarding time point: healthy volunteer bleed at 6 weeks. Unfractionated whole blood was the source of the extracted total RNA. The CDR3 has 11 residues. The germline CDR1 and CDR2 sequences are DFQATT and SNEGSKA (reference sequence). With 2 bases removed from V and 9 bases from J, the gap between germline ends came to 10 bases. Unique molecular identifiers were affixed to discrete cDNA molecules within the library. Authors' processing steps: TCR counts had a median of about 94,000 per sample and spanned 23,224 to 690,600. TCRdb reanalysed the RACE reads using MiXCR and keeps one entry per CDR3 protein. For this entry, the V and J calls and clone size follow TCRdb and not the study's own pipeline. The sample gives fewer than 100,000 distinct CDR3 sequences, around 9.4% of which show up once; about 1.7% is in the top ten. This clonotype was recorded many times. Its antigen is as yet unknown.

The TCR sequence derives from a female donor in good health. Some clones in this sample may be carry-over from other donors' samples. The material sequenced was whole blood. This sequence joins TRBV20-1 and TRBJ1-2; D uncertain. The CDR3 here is CSARSNDRYTF. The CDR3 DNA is TGCAGTGCTAGAAGTAACGATCGCTACACCTTC.